The 11 T cell receptor beta chains below come from one sample, sequenced in a study of blood T cell repertoires in COVID-19. Profiled with immunoSEQ multiplex PCR; TCRdb holds only in-frame clones, not every one. The sample lists about 190,000 clones, roughly 80% seen once, with roughly 12% in the top ten. Sequenced material: peripheral blood. These receptors all stem from a woman aged 45-60 years with acute or convalescent COVID-19.

This clone came up once. This chain uses TRBV2 with TRBJ2-1; D is perhaps TRBD1 (6 bases). Germline lookup yields CDR1 SNHLY and CDR2 FYNNEI. Trimming took 7 bases from V and 7 from J, leaving 17 bases between them. The CDR3 has 14 residues. CDR3 in amino acids: CASIPRQVMNEQFF. The CDR3 region has the DNA TGTGCCAGCATACCCAGACAGGTTATGAATGAGCAGTTCTTC.

V usage is TRBV7-9 and J usage is TRBJ2-7; D perhaps matches TRBD1 (6 bases). Germline lookup yields CDR1 SEHNR and CDR2 FQNEAQ (reference sequence). V was clipped by 7 bases and J by 0 bases, with 10 bases between them. The CDR3 has 13 amino acids. CDR3 nucleotides: TGTGCCAGCACCAGACAGGACTCCTACGAGCAGTACTTC. Translated: CASTRQDSYEQYF. Together with reference TRBV7-9 and TRBJ2-7, the CDR3 gives the full variable domain: DTGVSQNPRHKITKRGQNVTFRCDPISEHNRLYWYRQTLGQGPEFLTYFQNEAQLEKSRLLSDRFSAERPKGSFSTLEIQRTEQGDSAMYLCASTRQDSYEQYFGPGTRLTVT.

The rearrangement joins TRBV7-8 to TRBJ1-3; D is unclear. The CDR3 consists of 15 residues. With 3 bases removed from V and 2 bases from J, the gap between germline ends came to 11 bases. Germline V CDR1 and CDR2: SGHVS, FQNEAQ. The DNA for the CDR3 is TGTGCCAGCAGCTTGGATGCGAGGACTGGAAACACCATATATTTT. Protein sequence: CASSLDARTGNTIYF.

This sequence joins TRBV6-5 and TRBJ1-1; D is possibly TRBD1 (5 bases). This CDR3 is 12 amino acids long. The V end was cut by 7 bases, the J end by 5 bases, with 11 bases between. In germline, CDR1 is MNHEY, CDR2 SVGAGI. The CDR3 DNA reads TGTGCCAGCACCTCTGGGGGGACTGAAGCTTTCTTT. Translated: CASTSGGTEAFF.

The chain is built from TRBV12-5 and TRBJ2-2; D is perhaps TRBD2 (5 bases). The germline V gene encodes CDR1 LGHNT and CDR2 FRNRAP. Trimming pared 2 bases from V and 8 bases from J, leaving 24 bases between. This CDR3 has 18 residues. The CDR3: CASGLLRGSGPGGGELFF. CDR3 coding DNA: TGTGCTAGTGGTTTGTTGAGAGGGTCTGGCCCCGGAGGTGGGGAGCTGTTTTTT.

This chain links TRBV15 with TRBJ2-3; 7 bases agree with TRBD2. J lost 1 base, V lost 3 bases, and 13 bases had no gene match. The CDR3 runs 18 residues. Germline values: CDR1 LNHNV, CDR2 YYDKDF (reference sequence). CDR3 in amino acids: CATSRRKGSGSRTDTQYF. The DNA of the CDR3 is TGTGCCACCAGCAGGAGGAAGGGTAGCGGGTCCCGCACAGATACGCAGTATTTT.

Only one count was recorded for this clone. This chain connects TRBV3-1 (or the pseudogene TRBV3-2) to TRBJ1-2, with D hard to call. The V end lost 5 bases, the J end lost 8 bases, and 15 bases lay between the germline ends. This CDR3 is built from 13 residues. Germline V gene sequence: CDR1 LGHDT, CDR2 YNNKEL (reference sequence). CDR3 sequence: CASSARRDFGYTF. The CDR3, as DNA: TGTGCCAGCAGCGCCAGGAGGGATTTCGGCTACACCTTC.

The rearrangement links TRBV9 to TRBJ2-1; 8 bases align to TRBD1. The CDR3 contains 14 residues. Germline CDR1 is SGDLS and CDR2 is YYNGEE. V gave up 2 bases and J gave up 8 bases; unmatched junction bases: 6. DNA of the CDR3: TGTGCCAGCAGCGTGAGGACAGGGAGCGATGAGCAGTTCTTC. It yields the protein CASSVRTGSDEQFF.

The V call is TRBV11-2, the J call TRBJ2-7; TRBD1 matches at 10 bases. CDR1 is SGHAT, CDR2 FQNNGV, per germline. CDR3 length: 16 residues. J lost 3 bases, V lost 5 bases, and 10 bases had no gene match. CDR3 amino acids: CASSDRGDRGNYEQYF. The CDR3 DNA reads as TGTGCCAGCAGCGACCGCGGGGACAGGGGAAACTACGAGCAGTACTTC.

The chain recombines TRBV14 with TRBJ1-5; 9 nucleotides agree with TRBD1. The J segment lost 4 bases and the V segment lost 0 bases, leaving 10 bases of the junction unmatched. There are 18 residues in the CDR3. CDR1 and CDR2 from the germline V gene are SGHDN and FVKESK. CDR3: CASSQDQGDRAGNQPQHF. The CDR3 DNA follows: TGTGCCAGCAGCCAAGATCAGGGGGACAGGGCAGGGAATCAGCCCCAGCATTTT.

The chain employs TRBV12-3 or TRBV12-4 and TRBJ2-3, with TRBD1 identical over 8 bases. The length of the CDR3 is 13 residues. Trimming cost V 8 bases and J 9 bases; bases outside gene matches: 10. The CDR3 nucleotides are TGTGCCAGCCACCGGGACAGGAAGCCCACGCAGTATTTT. Its translation is CASHRDRKPTQYF.